These T cell receptor beta chains were read from a single sample in a study of blood T cell repertoires in COVID-19. TCRdb keeps only in-frame clones here, not all; method: immunoSEQ multiplex PCR. The table includes some 400,000 clones, approximately 87% detected once. The sample comprised peripheral blood. These receptors originate from a woman aged 60 to 75 with COVID-19, enrolled during active disease. Both conserved end residues are part of each CDR3. A D gene is named only where the DNA matches it firmly. Expanded clones are given a class, and other clones once, few, many or no size at all.

J gene | V gene | D gene | clone size | CDR3 DNA | CDR3 protein
TRBJ2-5 | TRBV20-1 | NA | NA | TGCAGTGCTGAGCAAGAGACCCAGTACTTC | CSAEQETQYF
TRBJ1-1 | TRBV7-3 | TRBD1 | NA | TGTGCCAGCAGCACCGACAGGGGCACTGAAGCTTTCTTT | CASSTDRGTEAFF
TRBJ2-3 | TRBV28 | NA | once | TGTGCCAGCAGTTTCCGCCAGGGCACAGATACGCAGTATTTT | CASSFRQGTDTQYF
TRBJ1-1 | TRBV29-1 | TRBD1 | NA | TGCAGCGTTGTGGGACAGGGGCAAGTCACTGAAGCTTTCTTT | CSVVGQGQVTEAFF
TRBJ2-2 | TRBV5-4 | TRBD2 | NA | TGTGCCAGCAGCTTCGGGCTGGGCGGGGGTCACACCGGGGAGCTGTTTTTT | CASSFGLGGGHTGELFF
TRBJ2-5 | TRBV4-1 | TRBD1 | once | TGCGCCAGCAGCCCCGGCAGGGGGCGAGAGACCCAGTACTTC | CASSPGRGRETQYF
TRBJ2-1 | TRBV4-2 | NA | NA | TGTGCCAGCAGCCTAACTAGGGACAATGAGCAGTTCTTC | CASSLTRDNEQFF
TRBJ1-1 | TRBV28 | TRBD1 | few | TGTGCCAGCAGTTACAGGGGATACACTGAAGCTTTCTTT | CASSYRGYTEAFF
TRBJ2-7 | TRBV7-6 | NA | NA | TGTGCCAGCAGCGCGCTCACGAGGGACGAGCAGTACTTC | CASSALTRDEQYF
TRBJ2-1 | TRBV5-6 | TRBD2 | NA | TGTGCCAGCATCAAAACCGGCGGGGGGGCCGGTGAGCAGTTCTTC | CASIKTGGGAGEQFF
TRBJ1-1 | TRBV10-2 | NA | NA | TGCGCCAGCAGACGCTTGGACAGGAACACTGAAGCTTTCTTT | CASRRLDRNTEAFF
TRBJ2-2 | TRBV28 | TRBD2 | NA | TGTGCCAGCAGTTTAAGTTGGCGGGGGGGCTCCGGGGAGCTGTTTTTT | CASSLSWRGGSGELFF
TRBJ2-1 | TRBV7-8 | TRBD2 | NA | TGTGCCAGCAGCTTATCCTGGCTAGCGGGGCTCAGCTCCTACAATGAGCAGTTCTTC | CASSLSWLAGLSSYNEQFF
TRBJ2-3 | TRBV9 | TRBD2 | once | TGTGCCAGCAGCGGGTTAGCGGGGGGCACAGATACGCAGTATTTT | CASSGLAGGTDTQYF
TRBJ2-5 | TRBV7-3 | NA | NA | TGTGCCAGCAGCCCCAGGGGTTCACGGGAGACCCAGTACTTC | CASSPRGSRETQYF
TRBJ2-5 | TRBV7-2 | TRBD2 | NA | TGTGCCAGCAGCTTAGCCGGGGGGTCCCAAGAGACCCAGTACTTC | CASSLAGGSQETQYF
TRBJ2-3 | TRBV7-3 | TRBD2 | NA | TGTGCCAGCAGCTTCACCGGGACTAGCGGGGTAACAGATACGCAGTATTTT | CASSFTGTSGVTDTQYF